This T cell receptor (beta chain) stems from a study of PD-L1 blockade in urothelial cancer. Clones were read by immunoSEQ multiplex PCR, and TCRdb kept only the in-frame ones, dropping some. This sample has tens of thousands of clones, with roughly 90% found just once. Time point: pretreatment peripheral blood. From germline, CDR1 is SNHLY and CDR2 FYNNEI. With 6 bases clipped from V and 3 bases from J, the junction kept 12 bases outside the gene matches. There are 16 residues in the CDR3. Sequencing used PBMCs, obtained around atezolizumab (anti-PD-L1) treatment. The receptor was derived from a man aged 55 to 70 with urothelial cancer. The chain carries TRBV2 and TRBJ2-5, with TRBD1 matching 8 bases. CDR3 sequence: CASSPSRTGRKETQYF. The CDR3 nucleotides are TGTGCCAGCAGCCCGTCCCGGACAGGGAGGAAAGAGACCCAGTACTTC.